This T cell receptor (beta chain) was sequenced in a study of CD4 T cells in relation to SARS-CoV-2 and coronaviruses. Background on the study: The restricting HLA molecule for shared crossreactive spike epitopes was mapped.

Produced via immunoSEQ multiplex PCR; TCRdb's table is partial and in-frame only. The profile covers approximately 20,000 clones, with around 74% appearing a single time and 30% taken by the ten largest. The ends were cut back, 3 bases at V and 4 bases at J, with 11 bases in the middle. Germline CDR1 and CDR2: DFQATT and SNEGSKA (reference sequence). The CDR3 spans 13 residues. To note about this clone: Its specificity is unknown.

Unexposed donor CD4+ T cells date from about 2011-2019, before the COVID-19 pandemic. Isolation of CD4+ T cells took place after about 9 days in culture. This receptor was obtained from a human donor in good health. The chain links TRBV20-1 to TRBJ2-3, with D hard to call. The specimen sequenced was CD4+ T cells from PBMCs, cultured in vitro. CDR3 bases: TGCAGTGCTAGTATCGCTATCTCAGATACGCAGTATTTT. This gives the protein CSASIAISDTQYF.